The rows below give T cell receptor beta chains drawn from one sample of a study of vaccination and CD4 T cells after COVID-19. No antigen is known for these receptors. TCRdb re-called the PCR reads with MiXCR, one entry per CDR3 protein. The repertoire consists of some 14,000 distinct CDR3 sequences, with under 60% occurring once and the leading ten covering roughly a tenth. The sequenced sample was CD4+ T cells from blood, cultured in vitro, obtained before SARS-CoV-2 vaccination. These receptors were taken from a human donor who had recovered from COVID-19. CDR3s include the opening cysteine and the closing phenylalanine or tryptophan. Fields, in order: D gene, J gene, clone size, V gene, CDR3 DNA, CDR3 protein. The D gene is left open where the match is weak. Clone size is shown for a subset of rows, as once, few, many or a class of expanded clone.

>-|TRBJ2-7|few|TRBV29-1
TGCAGCGTTGGACAGCTCAAAGGGAGCGAGCAGTACTTC
CSVGQLKGSEQYF
>TRBD1|TRBJ2-7|-|TRBV28
TGTGCCAGCAGTTTAATGGGACAGAACTACGAGCAGTACTTC
CASSLMGQNYEQYF
>TRBD1|TRBJ1-5|-|TRBV6-1
TGTGCCAGCAGCCAATCGACAGGGACCCAGCCCCAGCATTTT
CASSQSTGTQPQHF
>-|TRBJ1-4|-|TRBV15
TGTGCCACCAGCAGGGACAGTACGGATGAAAAACTGTTTTTT
CATSRDSTDEKLFF
>TRBD2|TRBJ2-7|-|TRBV6-1
TGTGCCAGCAGGGATCTAGCGGCTTCCTACGAGCAGTACTTC
CASRDLAASYEQYF
>-|TRBJ2-5|-|TRBV11-3
TGTGCCAGCAGCTTCCGAGGGACCCAAGAGACCCAGTACTTC
CASSFRGTQETQYF
>-|TRBJ1-1|-|TRBV19
TGTGCCAGTAGTATAGGTGATCCCCGACCCGTCTTT
CASSIGDPRPVF
>TRBD1|TRBJ1-6|once|TRBV12-3/TRBV12-4
TGTGCCAGCAGACCCGGGACAGGGGCCCCACCCCTCCACTTT
CASRPGTGAPPLHF
>-|TRBJ2-3|-|TRBV7-2
TGTGCCAGCAGCTTCGGTCCCACAGATACGCAGTATTTT
CASSFGPTDTQYF
>TRBD2|TRBJ2-7|-|TRBV20-1
TGCAGTGCTAGGGCGACTAGCGGGAATGACTACGAGCAGTACTTC
CSARATSGNDYEQYF
>-|TRBJ1-5|few|TRBV19
TGTGCCAGTAGTATAGCGGAACACGGCAATCAGCCCCAGCATTTT
CASSIAEHGNQPQHF
>-|TRBJ2-5|-|TRBV6-1
TGTGCCAGCAGTGTAGTTGAGGAGACCCAGTACTTC
CASSVVEETQYF
>TRBD1|TRBJ2-4|-|TRBV19
TGTGCCAGTAGTATCGGACAGGGTAAGAACATTCAGTACTTC
CASSIGQGKNIQYF
>-|TRBJ1-5|-|TRBV6-1
TGTGCCAGCAGTGAATCGGAAGACTGGAGCAATCAGCCCCAGCATTTT
CASSESEDWSNQPQHF
>-|TRBJ1-2|-|TRBV11-3
TGTGCCAGCAGCTTAGAGGCATCCTCGGGCTATGGCTACACCTTC
CASSLEASSGYGYTF
>-|TRBJ1-3|-|TRBV5-1
TGCGCCAGCGCTATGGGGGAATCTGGAAACACCATATATTTT
CASAMGESGNTIYF
>-|TRBJ2-5|-|TRBV11-3
TGTGCCAGCAGCTTAGGAGGATGGGTGGAGGAGACCCAGTACTTC
CASSLGGWVEETQYF